These T cell receptor beta chains were read from a single sample in a study of blood T cell repertoires in COVID-19. Profiling relied on immunoSEQ multiplex PCR, and the TCRdb table lists in-frame clones only, not all of them. The data show about 120,000 clones, about 90% seen once. The sample was peripheral blood. All receptors derive from a woman aged 55 to 70 with COVID-19, enrolled during active disease. CDR3s include the opening cysteine and the closing phenylalanine or tryptophan. Each record gives: CDR3 DNA, CDR3 protein, J gene, D gene, V gene. D genes are given only for firm matches.

TGTGCCAGCAGTTACCAAGGAGGGAGGACCTACGAGCAGTACTTC | CASSYQGGRTYEQYF | TRBJ2-7 | NA | TRBV6-5
TGTGCCATCAGTGAGGGGAGACAGGGGACCAACTATGGCTACACCTTC | CAISEGRQGTNYGYTF | TRBJ1-2 | TRBD1 | TRBV10-3
TGTGCCAGCAGCCTCGGCGGAAGCAATCAGCCCCAGCATTTT | CASSLGGSNQPQHF | TRBJ1-5 | NA | TRBV5-4
TGTGCCAGCAGCGTCATTCAGGGTATTGGATCACCCCTCCACTTT | CASSVIQGIGSPLHF | TRBJ1-6 | NA | TRBV7-9
TGTGCCACCAGCAGATCCGACAGGCTTCGCGAGCAGTACTTC | CATSRSDRLREQYF | TRBJ2-7 | NA | TRBV15
TGTGCCAGCAGCTACCGGACAGGTTTTTCACCCCTCCACTTT | CASSYRTGFSPLHF | TRBJ1-6 | TRBD1 | TRBV7-8
TGTGCCAGCAGCGTCAGTTATGAGCCCCAGCATTTT | CASSVSYEPQHF | TRBJ1-5 | NA | TRBV2
TGTGCCAGCTCACCTGTGGGGAGACTAGCGGGGGACAGCACAGATACGCAGTATTTT | CASSPVGRLAGDSTDTQYF | TRBJ2-3 | TRBD2 | TRBV18
TGTGCCAGCAGCTCCTTCCCCAGCGGGGGTAACACCGGGGAGCTGTTTTTT | CASSSFPSGGNTGELFF | TRBJ2-2 | TRBD2 | TRBV7-2
TGTGCCAGCAGTTCATTAACCGGCGGAGCTAGCACAGATACGCAGTATTTT | CASSSLTGGASTDTQYF | TRBJ2-3 | NA | TRBV9
TGTGCCAGCAGTTATCCCCCGGGACAGGTCCTTAAGCGGGCAAGGGAGCTGTTTTTT | CASSYPPGQVLKRARELFF | TRBJ2-2 | TRBD1 | TRBV6-2/TRBV6-3
TGTGCCAGCTACGAGGTAGGGGGCCTTATGAACACTGAAGCTTTCTTT | CASYEVGGLMNTEAFF | TRBJ1-1 | TRBD1 | TRBV5-6
TGTGCCAGTACCGCAGGGTCCACCGGGGAGCTGTTTTTT | CASTAGSTGELFF | TRBJ2-2 | NA | TRBV19
TGTGCCAGCAGCTTGACAGGTTACGCTGGAAACACCATATATTTT | CASSLTGYAGNTIYF | TRBJ1-3 | NA | TRBV5-5
TGTGCCAGCTCACCAAACACGGGGGAAGTTCACAATGAGCAGTTCTTC | CASSPNTGEVHNEQFF | TRBJ2-1 | NA | TRBV18
TGTGCCAGCTCCAACGGGGCCACAGGGCGTGAGACCCAGTACTTC | CASSNGATGRETQYF | TRBJ2-5 | NA | TRBV9
TGTGCCAGCAGCTTAGCAGGGGCACCGAACACCGGGGAGCTGTTTTTT | CASSLAGAPNTGELFF | TRBJ2-2 | NA | TRBV7-2
TGCGCCAGCAGCTTGGTGGGGACAGGGAGTACCGGGGAGCTGTTTTTT | CASSLVGTGSTGELFF | TRBJ2-2 | TRBD1 | TRBV5-1
TGTGCCAGCAGACCGACAGGGCGGGTCGGGGAGCTGTTTTTT | CASRPTGRVGELFF | TRBJ2-2 | TRBD1 | TRBV6-5
TGTGCCAGCAGTCTGTCGACAGGGGGCAAAAAACTGTTTTTT | CASSLSTGGKKLFF | TRBJ1-4 | TRBD1 | TRBV6-5
TGTGCCAGCAGCCTCGGACAGGCCGGTCGGTACGAGCAGTACTTC | CASSLGQAGRYEQYF | TRBJ2-7 | TRBD1 | TRBV3-1/TRBV3-2
TGTGCCAGCAGCTTCGGGGGACCGGCAGGCTACACCTTC | CASSFGGPAGYTF | TRBJ1-2 | NA | TRBV12-3/TRBV12-4
TGTGCCAGCAGCCCTGTAGCGGGGGCCCTCAACACCGGGGAGCTGTTTTTT | CASSPVAGALNTGELFF | TRBJ2-2 | TRBD2 | TRBV7-2
TGTGCCAGCAGCGGGGGCCTCTCCTACGAGCAGTACTTC | CASSGGLSYEQYF | TRBJ2-7 | NA | TRBV7-9